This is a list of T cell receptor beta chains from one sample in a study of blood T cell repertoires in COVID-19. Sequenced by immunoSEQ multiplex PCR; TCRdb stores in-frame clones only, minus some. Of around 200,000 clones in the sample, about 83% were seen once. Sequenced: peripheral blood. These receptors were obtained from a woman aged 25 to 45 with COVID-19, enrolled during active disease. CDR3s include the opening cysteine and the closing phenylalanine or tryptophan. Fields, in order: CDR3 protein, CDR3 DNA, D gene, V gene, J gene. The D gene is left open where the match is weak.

CDR3: CASSSLQGLNYGYTF
DNA: TGTGCCAGCAGTTCCCTACAGGGGCTCAACTATGGCTACACCTTC
D: TRBD1
V: TRBV27
J: TRBJ1-2

CDR3: CASSMRAAGNTIYF
DNA: TGTGCCAGTAGTATGAGGGCGGCTGGAAACACCATATATTTT
D: -
V: TRBV19
J: TRBJ1-3

CDR3: CASSWTGAVKNIQYF
DNA: TGTGCCAGCAGCTGGACAGGGGCGGTCAAAAACATTCAGTACTTC
D: TRBD1
V: TRBV5-4
J: TRBJ2-4

CDR3: CASSIVLAGAGTDTQYF
DNA: TGTGCCAGTAGTATAGTACTAGCGGGGGCCGGCACAGATACGCAGTATTTT
D: TRBD2
V: TRBV19
J: TRBJ2-3

CDR3: CATSDLSGNSYNEQFF
DNA: TGTGCCACCAGTGATTTGAGCGGCAACTCCTACAATGAGCAGTTCTTC
D: -
V: TRBV24-1
J: TRBJ2-1

CDR3: CASRPIGTEGEKLFF
DNA: TGTGCCAGCAGGCCCATCGGGACAGAGGGTGAAAAACTGTTTTTT
D: TRBD1
V: TRBV27
J: TRBJ1-4

CDR3: CASSYGLAGLKETQYF
DNA: TGTGCCAGCAGTTACGGGCTAGCGGGCCTAAAAGAGACCCAGTACTTC
D: TRBD2
V: TRBV6-8
J: TRBJ2-5

CDR3: CASSFAGTGEQYF
DNA: TGTGCCAGCAGCTTTGCCGGGACAGGGGAGCAGTACTTC
D: TRBD1
V: TRBV7-2
J: TRBJ2-7

CDR3: CASSPAGSSYNSPLHF
DNA: TGTGCCAGCTCACCTGCCGGTAGCTCCTATAATTCACCCCTCCACTTT
D: -
V: TRBV18
J: TRBJ1-6

CDR3: CASSLIAAGANVLTF
DNA: TGTGCCAGCAGTCTAATAGCGGCTGGGGCCAACGTCCTGACTTTC
D: -
V: TRBV6-2/TRBV6-3
J: TRBJ2-6

CDR3: CASSLGSEGWDEQFF
DNA: TGTGCCAGCAGCTTAGGCAGTGAGGGTTGGGATGAGCAGTTCTTC
D: -
V: TRBV7-9
J: TRBJ2-1

CDR3: CASSEGGPSTDTQYF
DNA: TGTGCCAGCAGTGAAGGCGGGCCAAGCACAGATACGCAGTATTTT
D: -
V: TRBV6-4
J: TRBJ2-3

CDR3: CASSLEGQGSSPLHF
DNA: TGTGCCAGCAGCTTAGAAGGGCAGGGTTCTTCACCCCTCCACTTT
D: -
V: TRBV7-2
J: TRBJ1-6

CDR3: CASSVAQGARTFNYGYTF
DNA: TGTGCCAGCAGCGTAGCTCAGGGGGCGAGAACTTTCAACTATGGCTACACCTTC
D: TRBD1
V: TRBV9
J: TRBJ1-2

CDR3: CASSPRQSPNQPQHF
DNA: TGTGCCAGTAGTCCCCGTCAGTCGCCCAATCAGCCCCAGCATTTT
D: -
V: TRBV19
J: TRBJ1-5